This entry lists 10 T cell receptor beta chains sequenced from one sample in a study of blood T cell repertoires in COVID-19. Sequencing used immunoSEQ multiplex PCR; TCRdb keeps in-frame clones, though not all of them. The data hold some 200,000 clones, with less than 90% observed a single time. The specimen was PBMCs or T cells enriched from blood (not recorded which). Receptors originate from a woman younger than 45 who had recovered from COVID-19.

There are a few counts of this clone. The J gene is TRBJ2-7, the V gene TRBV5-1; TRBD2 matches 8 bases. After removal of 0 bases from V and 6 bases from J, the junction contained 5 bases not matched to a gene. In germline, CDR1 is SGHRS, CDR2 YFSETQ. This CDR3 spans 14 amino acids. The CDR3 here is CASSLGPAGGEQYF. In nucleotides, the CDR3 is TGCGCCAGCAGCTTGGGCCCGGCGGGAGGCGAGCAGTACTTC.

This clone showed up just once. This chain uses TRBV5-1 with TRBJ2-1; D possibly corresponds to TRBD2 (6 bases). V was clipped by 0 bases and J by 3 bases, with 10 bases between them. From germline, CDR1 is SGHRS and CDR2 YFSETQ. The CDR3 has 15 residues. This chain's CDR3 is CASSLETGGYNEQFF. The DNA for the CDR3 is TGCGCCAGCAGCTTGGAGACCGGGGGCTACAATGAGCAGTTCTTC. Using reference TRBV5-1 and TRBJ2-1 for the parts outside the CDR3, the full variable domain is KAGVTQTPRYLIKTRGQQVTLSCSPISGHRSVSWYQQTPGQGLQFLFEYFSETQRNKGNFPGRFSGRQFSNSRSEMNVSTLELGDSALYLCASSLETGGYNEQFFGPGTRLTVL.

The chain uses TRBV15 and TRBJ1-1; D is possibly TRBD1 (6 bases). This CDR3 has 14 residues. V lost 3 bases and J lost 8, with 16 bases in between. Per the germline V gene, CDR1 is LNHNV and CDR2 is YYDKDF (reference sequence). CDR3 protein: CATSSLLDQGEAFF. DNA of the CDR3: TGTGCCACCAGCAGCCTCCTTGACCAGGGGGAAGCTTTCTTT.

The chain has TRBV3-1 (or the pseudogene TRBV3-2) and TRBJ1-2, with TRBD1 matching over 7 bases. Trimming cost V 4 bases and J 2 bases; bases outside gene matches: 10. Germline V gene data show CDR1 as LGHDT and CDR2 as YNNKEL (reference sequence). The CDR3 spans 16 residues. The CDR3: CASSPRHRGGNYGYTF. The CDR3 nucleotides read TGTGCCAGCAGCCCCCGCCACAGGGGCGGGAACTATGGCTACACCTTC.

The V and J genes are TRBV7-6 and TRBJ2-7, with 7 bases matching TRBD1. V trimming: 7 bases; J trimming: 3 bases; junction bases outside the gene matches: 9. The CDR3 is made up of 14 amino acids. Per the germline V gene, CDR1 is SGHVS and CDR2 is FNYEAQ. The CDR3: CASTLVSGGYEQYF. In DNA form, the CDR3 reads TGTGCCAGCACCCTGGTCTCAGGGGGCTACGAGCAGTACTTC. The variable domain in full, with the rest retrieved from reference TRBV7-6 and TRBJ2-7, is GAGVSQSPRYKVTKRGQDVALRCDPISGHVSLYWYRQALGQGPEFLTYFNYEAQQDKSGLPNDRFSAERPEGSISTLTIQRTEQRDSAMYRCASTLVSGGYEQYFGPGTRLTVT.

This clone was observed once. The chain links TRBV11-1 to TRBJ2-5; TRBD1 is a possible D gene (6 bases). Germline CDR1 is SGHAT and CDR2 is FQDESV (reference sequence). Trimming took off 3 bases at V and 2 bases at J, with 10 bases between the two ends. The CDR3 totals 14 residues. The CDR3 sequence is CASSFTGSQETQYF. The CDR3 DNA is TGTGCCAGCAGCTTTACAGGGTCTCAAGAGACCCAGTACTTC.

The V and J genes are TRBV4-2 and TRBJ2-4, with D possibly being TRBD1 (6 bases). The V end lost 1 base, the J end lost 6 bases, and 19 bases lay between the germline ends. Per the germline V gene, CDR1 is LGHNA and CDR2 is YNFKEQ. This CDR3 is 17 amino acids long. The CDR3 DNA is TGTGCCAGCAGCCAAGCGGTCCCATCAGGGGCTACAAACATTCAGTACTTC. This gives the protein CASSQAVPSGATNIQYF.

The V gene is TRBV4-2, the J gene TRBJ1-2, with 9 bases fitting TRBD1. This CDR3 is 15 amino acids long. Germline V CDR1 and CDR2: LGHNA, YNFKEQ. With V trimmed by 0 bases and J by 3 bases, 2 bases remained unmatched. CDR3 DNA sequence: TGTGCCAGCAGCCAAGAAGGGGACAGGGACTATGGCTACACCTTC. Translating gives CASSQEGDRDYGYTF.

This clone was seen ten or more times. The gene calls are TRBV11-3 and TRBJ2-2; 8 bases match TRBD1. CDR1 and CDR2 from the germline V gene are SGHNT and YENEEA. CDR3 size: 15 residues. After removal of 5 bases from V and 5 bases from J, the junction contained 7 bases not matched to a gene. CDR3 region: CASSPRGQGTGELFF. Written as DNA, the CDR3 is TGTGCCAGCAGCCCCAGGGGGCAGGGGACCGGGGAGCTGTTTTTT. Full variable domain (remainder filled in from reference TRBV11-3 and TRBJ2-2): EAGVVQSPRYKIIEKKQPVAFWCNPISGHNTLYWYLQNLGQGPELLIRYENEEAVDDSQLPKDRFSAERLKGVDSTLKIQPAELGDSAVYLCASSPRGQGTGELFFGEGSRLTVL.

This chain links TRBV10-1 with TRBJ1-6, with 11 bases aligning to TRBD1. J lost 3 bases, V lost 7 bases, and 5 bases had no gene match. Germline assignment: CDR1 WNHNN and CDR2 SYGVQD (reference sequence). This CDR3 comprises 16 residues. The CDR3 region is CASNGQGAVYNSPLHF. The CDR3 region has the DNA TGCGCCAGCAACGGACAGGGGGCCGTCTATAATTCACCCCTCCACTTT.